The clone carrying this T cell receptor (beta chain) was counted a few times. Its target is not known. This entry comes from a study of identical twins. Study results and limitations: In zero-insertion analyses, partial confounding could arise from invariant MAIT and iNKT cells.

CDR3 size: 12 residues. V dropped 8 bases and J dropped 1 base, with 8 bases sitting between them. CDR1 and CDR2 (germline): MNHEY, SVGAGI. TCRdb re-called the 5' RACE reads with MiXCR, one entry per CDR3 protein. Of 1,800,000 or so distinct CDR3 sequences in the sample, about 30% were seen once. V gene TRBV6-5 combines with J gene TRBJ2-5; D uncertain. This clonotype was sampled from a newborn girl in good health. What was sequenced was cord blood. CDR3 nucleotide sequence: TGTGCCAGCCTCATTCTCCAAGAGACCCAGTACTTC. Protein sequence: CASLILQETQYF.